The 5 T cell receptor beta chains given below trace back to one sample, sequenced in a study of graft-versus-host responses after intestinal transplantation. For these TCRs, the target antigens are not known. Assay: immunoSEQ multiplex PCR; the TCRdb copy retains only in-frame clones and omits some. Here the sample spans about 27,000 clones, 82% being singletons. The specimen was unstimulated CD8+ T cells sorted from spleen or lymph node cells, collected before transplant. The receptor set was obtained from a human donor who was the organ donor for an intestinal transplant.

The gene calls are TRBV7-8 and TRBJ2-7, with TRBD1 matching over 9 bases. The germline gives CDR1 SGHVS, CDR2 FQNEAQ. With 5 bases clipped from V and 3 bases from J, the junction kept 8 bases outside the gene matches. This CDR3 is 15 amino acids long. CDR3 amino acids: CASSPRTGEVYEQYF. CDR3 bases: TGTGCCAGCAGCCCCAGGACAGGGGAGGTCTACGAGCAGTACTTC.

This chain connects TRBV5-6 to TRBJ2-6, with D possibly matching TRBD1 (6 bases). The germline CDR1 and CDR2 sequences are SGHDT and YYEEEE. V lost 0 bases and J 4 bases, leaving 8 bases between the germline ends. The CDR3 runs to 15 residues. DNA of the CDR3: TGTGCCAGCAGCTTGGCAGGGGCGGGGGCCAACGTCCTGACTTTC. Amino acid sequence: CASSLAGAGANVLTF.

The chain carries TRBV13 and TRBJ2-3; D gene uncertain. This CDR3 spans 13 amino acids. Germline V gene data show CDR1 as PRHDT and CDR2 as FYEKMQ (reference sequence). V lost 6 bases, J lost 5 bases, and 12 bases lay in between. The CDR3 region is CASRYQVEDTQYF. The CDR3 DNA reads TGTGCCAGCAGGTACCAAGTGGAAGATACGCAGTATTTT.

V is TRBV7-6 and J is TRBJ2-5; 7 bases match TRBD1. The V segment lost 5 bases and the J segment 2 bases; nucleotides outside the gene matches: 11. The CDR3 sequence is 16 residues long. Germline CDR1 SGHVS, CDR2 FNYEAQ. CDR3 sequence (DNA): TGTGCCAGCAGCACTCGGACAGGAAAGGTGCAAGAGACCCAGTACTTC. Protein product: CASSTRTGKVQETQYF.

The chain joins TRBV5-5 to TRBJ1-5; 8 bases are shared with TRBD1. With V trimmed by 4 bases and J by 0 bases, 3 bases remained unmatched. The CDR3 has 15 residues. The germline gives CDR1 SGHKS, CDR2 YYEKEE (reference sequence). The CDR3 loop reads CASSHTGGSNQPQHF. The CDR3 nucleotides read TGTGCCAGCAGCCATACAGGGGGTAGCAATCAGCCCCAGCATTTT.